Below, 12 T cell receptor beta chains from the same sample are listed, as sequenced in a study of PD-1 blockade in classical Hodgkin lymphoma. As to time point: cycle 4 day 1 (C4D1), after 5 to 7 weeks of nivolumab. Relapse after autologous stem cell transplantation occurred in every patient, and brentuximab vedotin exposure varied. After thawing, PBMCs were subjected to magnetic negative selection to isolate CD8+ T cells. Produced via immunoSEQ multiplex PCR; TCRdb's table is partial and in-frame only. This sample has some 10,000 clones, with 65% to 75% found just once. Sequences were derived from CD8+ T cells from blood, sampled before the fourth cycle of nivolumab. These receptors came from a human donor with classical Hodgkin lymphoma.

The DNA for the CDR3 is TGTGCCAGCAGTGATTGGGGGACAGAGCAGTTCTTC. As protein: CASSDWGTEQFF. This chain connects TRBV6-1 to TRBJ2-1; tentatively, D is TRBD1 (6 bases). This CDR3 comprises 12 residues. Germline V CDR1 and CDR2: MNHNS, SASEGT. The V end was cut by 3 bases, the J end by 10 bases, with 10 bases between.

This clone has just one count. This chain joins TRBV4-1 and TRBJ2-1; D is perhaps TRBD1 (6 bases). Trimming shortened V by 4 bases and J by 10 bases, and 17 bases separated the two germline ends. CDR1 and CDR2 from the germline V gene are MGHRA and YSYEKL. There are 14 residues in the CDR3. This CDR3 is CASSPRRMDSEQFF. CDR3 sequence (DNA): TGCGCCAGCAGCCCAAGAAGGATGGACAGCGAGCAGTTCTTC.

The chain employs TRBV5-1 and TRBJ1-2; tentative D call: TRBD1 (6 bases). With 5 bases removed from V and 0 bases from J, the gap between germline ends came to 23 bases. This CDR3 is built from 18 residues. In germline, CDR1 is SGHRS, CDR2 YFSETQ. In DNA form, the CDR3 reads TGCGCCAGCAGTCGAGGGGACACCCGGGATCTAGCTAACTATGGCTACACCTTC. It specifies CASSRGDTRDLANYGYTF.

V and J are TRBV12-5 and TRBJ2-3; tentatively, D is TRBD2 (6 bases). The germline V gene has CDR1 LGHNT and CDR2 FRNRAP. V lost 5 bases, J lost 2 bases, and 11 bases lay in between. CDR3 length: 14 amino acids. The chain's CDR3 is CASGHSGTTDTQYF. The CDR3 DNA follows: TGTGCTAGTGGTCATAGCGGAACCACAGATACGCAGTATTTT.

The rearrangement joins TRBV19 to TRBJ1-1; D is possibly TRBD1 (6 bases). The ends were cut back, 3 bases at V and 11 bases at J, with 19 bases in the middle. Germline-derived CDR1 and CDR2 are LNHDA and SQIVND (reference sequence). The CDR3 loop spans 14 amino acids. The CDR3 DNA reads TGTGCCAGTAGTATCTCCTGGACAGACTTGAGGGCTTTCTTT. Protein product: CASSISWTDLRAFF.

The rearrangement uses TRBV7-6 and TRBJ1-2, with D perhaps matching TRBD1 (5 bases). This CDR3 comprises 13 residues. V was clipped by 2 bases and J by 3 bases, with 7 bases between them. Germline V gene sequence: CDR1 SGHVS, CDR2 FNYEAQ. As DNA, the CDR3 is TGTGCCAGCAGCTTAAGGGGCGACTATGGCTACACCTTC. It translates to CASSLRGDYGYTF.

This chain joins TRBV5-1 and TRBJ1-2; 10 bases line up with TRBD1. J lost 4 bases, V lost 4 bases, and 7 bases had no gene match. This CDR3 region has 15 residues. Germline values: CDR1 SGHRS, CDR2 YFSETQ. The CDR3 region has the DNA TGCGCCAGCAGCCCTTCGACAGGGGGCTTCTATGGCTACACCTTC. This sequence encodes CASSPSTGGFYGYTF.

The chain is built from TRBV4-1 and TRBJ2-2; 7 bases agree with TRBD1. V lost 4 bases to trimming and J lost 1 base; unmatched junction nucleotides: 3. The CDR3 has 15 amino acids. CDR1 and CDR2 from the germline V gene are MGHRA and YSYEKL. For the CDR3, the DNA is TGCGCCAGCAGCCCGGGACAGATGAACACCGGGGAGCTGTTTTTT. Translating it yields CASSPGQMNTGELFF.

The chain links TRBV18 to TRBJ1-2; D not resolved. With 6 bases removed from V and 0 bases from J, the gap between germline ends came to 14 bases. The germline gives CDR1 KGHSH, CDR2 LQKENI. The CDR3 is 15 amino acids. CDR3 coding DNA: TGTGCCAGCTCCCCGAGGCGGGAGCCTAACTATGGCTACACCTTC. Protein sequence: CASSPRREPNYGYTF.

The chain recombines TRBV6-5 with TRBJ2-5; perhaps TRBD2 as D (5 bases). This CDR3 region has 14 residues. Germline CDR1 reads MNHEY; CDR2 reads SVGAGI. V was pared by 4 bases and J by 5 bases, with 14 bases between. CDR3 nucleotide sequence: TGTGCCAGCAGTTTTAACGGGGTCGGGGAGACCCAGTACTTC. Encoded protein: CASSFNGVGETQYF.

As DNA, the CDR3 is TGTGCCAGCAGCTTAGCGTATCAGCCCCAGCATTTT. Translation gives CASSLAYQPQHF. This chain links TRBV7-9 with TRBJ1-5, with D unclear. Between the trimmed V and J ends, which lost 0 bases and 5 bases, there was a span of 2 bases. Germline V gene lookup returns CDR1 SEHNR and CDR2 FQNEAQ (reference sequence). The CDR3 consists of 12 residues.

The CDR3 region is CASSLDSGGRQPQHF. CDR3 nucleotides: TGCGCCAGCAGCTTGGACTCAGGGGGCAGGCAGCCCCAGCATTTT. The J gene is TRBJ1-5, the V gene TRBV5-1, with TRBD1 matching 8 bases. With 0 bases clipped from V and 7 bases from J, the junction kept 6 bases outside the gene matches. CDR3 size: 15 residues. CDR1 is SGHRS and CDR2 is YFSETQ in the germline V gene.